The 19 T cell receptor beta chains given below trace back to one sample, sequenced in a study of cytomegalovirus exposure and HLA in healthy donors. This PCR relied on a set of 60 Vbeta primers and 13 Jbeta primers. The repertoire was sequenced with immunoSEQ multiplex PCR; TCRdb's copy has only in-frame clones and lacks some. In the table there are 100,000 to 150,000 clones, less than 80% of which are singletons. Sequencing was carried out using PBMCs. These TCRs come from a man between 40 and 49 years old in good health and CMV-seropositive.

For this clone: One junction end does not reproduce the germline sequence, and a read error may be involved. The chain employs TRBV7-7 and TRBJ2-6; D call uncertain. The CDR3 runs 16 residues. CDR1 is SSHAT and CDR2 is FNYEAQ in the germline V gene (reference sequence). DNA of the CDR3: TGTGCTAGCATGCCCTCCCGGTCCTCTGGGGCCAACGTCCTGACTTTC. This gives the protein CASMPSRSSGANVLTF.

This clone has only a few counts. This chain joins TRBV6-5 and TRBJ2-7; weak D call: TRBD1 (6 bases). V lost 6 bases and J lost 0, with 12 bases in between. The germline V gene has CDR1 MNHEY and CDR2 SVGAGI. This CDR3 spans 14 amino acids. CDR3: CASRPRTDSYEQYF. The CDR3 region has the DNA TGTGCCAGCAGACCTAGGACAGACTCCTACGAGCAGTACTTC.

The genes are TRBV15 and TRBJ2-7; 7 bases line up with TRBD1. CDR3 length: 16 amino acids. Looked up from germline, CDR1 is LNHNV and CDR2 is YYDKDF (reference sequence). V trimming: 0 bases; J trimming: 4 bases; junction bases outside the gene matches: 9. CDR3 sequence (DNA): TGTGCCACCAGCAGAGATCGGGACAGCTCCCCTTACGAGCAGTACTTC. Protein: CATSRDRDSSPYEQYF.

The V call is TRBV5-4, the J call TRBJ2-5, with 9 bases that match TRBD1. The germline gives CDR1 SGHNT, CDR2 YYREEE (reference sequence). CDR3 size: 17 residues. V dropped 3 bases and J dropped 4; count of bases not matched to a gene: 13. As DNA, the CDR3 is TGTGCCAGCAGCTCATTATCCCTGGGACAGGGTATAGAGACCCAGTACTTC. Translating gives CASSSLSLGQGIETQYF.

J is TRBJ2-1 and V is TRBV28; D is uncertain. The CDR3 length is 10 residues. Germline V CDR1 and CDR2: MDHEN, SYDVKM. Trimming pared 4 bases from V and 10 bases from J, leaving 5 bases between. As DNA, the CDR3 is TGTGCCAGCAGTTCTCGGGAGCAGTTCTTC. Translated: CASSSREQFF.

The J gene is TRBJ1-5, the V gene TRBV4-1; D unresolved. V was clipped by 0 bases and J by 3 bases, with 12 bases between them. This CDR3 has 16 residues. Germline CDR1 and CDR2: MGHRA and YSYEKL. For the CDR3, the DNA is TGCGCCAGCAGCCAAGATTGGTCCAGAAACAATCAGCCCCAGCATTTT. The encoded protein is CASSQDWSRNNQPQHF.

The V gene is TRBV10-2, the J gene TRBJ2-3, with 9 positions matching TRBD2. The CDR3 spans 14 residues. CDR1 is WSHSY and CDR2 is SAAADI in the germline V gene. With V trimmed by 7 bases and J by 3 bases, 5 bases remained unmatched. CDR3 protein: CASTSGLATDTQYF. CDR3 coding DNA: TGCGCCAGCACCTCGGGACTAGCAACAGATACGCAGTATTTT.

The chain combines TRBV18 with TRBJ2-1; D may be TRBD2 (6 bases). The CDR3 totals 15 residues. Germline lookup yields CDR1 KGHSH and CDR2 LQKENI. Trimming took 2 bases from V and 0 from J, leaving 8 bases between them. CDR3 DNA sequence: TGTGCCAGCTCACCAGGGCGGGGCTCCTACAATGAGCAGTTCTTC. This translates into CASSPGRGSYNEQFF.

This clone was detected only a few times. This chain uses TRBV15 with TRBJ2-7, with D possibly TRBD1 on 7 matching bases. The CDR3 is made up of 13 amino acids. Germline-derived CDR1 and CDR2 are LNHNV and YYDKDF (reference sequence). V gave up 7 bases and J gave up 7 bases, with 17 bases separating them. The CDR3 coding sequence is TGTGCCACCACGAGGGGGCCTGGAGGGGAGCAGTACTTC. This sequence encodes CATTRGPGGEQYF. The whole variable domain, filled in from reference TRBV15 and TRBJ2-7, reads DAMVIQNPRYQVTQFGKPVTLSCSQTLNHNVMYWYQQKSSQAPKLLFHYYDKDFNNEADTPDNFQSRRPNTSFCFLDIRSPGLGDTAMYLCATTRGPGGEQYFGPGTRLTVT.

This chain joins TRBV13 and TRBJ2-5; 10 nucleotides line up with TRBD2. This CDR3 region has 15 residues. CDR1 is PRHDT and CDR2 is FYEKMQ in the germline V gene (reference sequence). J gave up 6 bases and V 2 bases, and 6 bases lay outside the gene matches. The DNA for the CDR3 is TGTGCCAGCAGCTTAACTAGCGGGGAGCCGAAGACCCAGTACTTC. Its translation is CASSLTSGEPKTQYF.

The chain uses TRBV29-1 and TRBJ2-3, with TRBD1 matching over 8 bases. The CDR3 has 15 residues. Germline V lookup: CDR1 SQVTM, CDR2 ANQGSEA. Unmatched junction bases numbered 10, after V lost 6 bases and J lost 2 bases. Written as DNA, the CDR3 is TGCAGCGTGGCCGAGACAGGGGCTTTCACAGATACGCAGTATTTT. As protein: CSVAETGAFTDTQYF.

This chain joins TRBV14 and TRBJ1-2, with a tentative D call TRBD1 (6 bases). The CDR3 consists of 16 residues. V was pared by 3 bases and J by 1 base, with 15 bases between. Germline-derived CDR1 and CDR2 are SGHDN and FVKESK. DNA for the CDR3: TGTGCCAGCAGCCATCTCCCGACAGGTCTTAACTATGGCTACACCTTC. Amino acid sequence: CASSHLPTGLNYGYTF.

The rearrangement uses TRBV9 and TRBJ1-1; no firm D call. V was shortened by 4 bases and J by 5 bases, with 9 bases between the two germline ends. The CDR3 consists of 12 residues. In germline, CDR1 is SGDLS, CDR2 YYNGEE. This CDR3 reads CASSSPRTEAFF. DNA of the CDR3: TGTGCCAGCAGCTCCCCGCGGACTGAAGCTTTCTTT. The full variable domain, in which reference TRBV9 and TRBJ1-1 provide the parts outside the CDR3, is DSGVTQTPKHLITATGQRVTLRCSPRSGDLSVYWYQQSLDQGLQFLIQYYNGEERAKGNILERFSAQQFPDLHSELNLSSLELGDSALYFCASSSPRTEAFFGQGTRLTVV.

This clone was seen just once. J is TRBJ2-3 and V is TRBV2; 15 bases are shared with TRBD2. This CDR3 is built from 16 residues. Germline-derived CDR1 and CDR2 are SNHLY and FYNNEI. The V segment lost 6 bases and the J segment 7 bases; nucleotides outside the gene matches: 8. CDR3 residues: CASRPRTSGGVNTQYF. The CDR3 region has the DNA TGTGCCAGCAGGCCCCGGACTAGCGGGGGGGTGAATACGCAGTATTTT.

The chain couples TRBV6-1 to TRBJ2-5; maybe TRBD1 (6 bases). Trimming took 3 bases from V and 4 from J, leaving 12 bases between them. There are 14 residues in the CDR3. Germline V gene lookup returns CDR1 MNHNS and CDR2 SASEGT. CDR3 amino acids: CASSELGAGETQYF. The CDR3 DNA follows: TGTGCCAGCAGTGAGCTGGGGGCGGGAGAGACCCAGTACTTC.

The V and J genes are TRBV10-3 and TRBJ1-4, with 9 bases that match TRBD1. The CDR3 covers 13 residues. Per the germline V gene, CDR1 is ENHRY and CDR2 is SYGVKD. The trim removed 4 bases at V and 8 bases at J, leaving 2 bases unmatched. CDR3 sequence: CAISGDREEKLFF. DNA for the CDR3: TGTGCCATCAGTGGGGACAGGGAAGAAAAACTGTTTTTT.

This chain links TRBV11-2 with TRBJ2-5, with TRBD1 identical over 10 bases. The CDR3 runs 15 residues. J gave up 5 bases and V 3 bases, and 6 bases lay outside the gene matches. The germline V gene encodes CDR1 SGHAT and CDR2 FQNNGV. Written as DNA, the CDR3 is TGTGCCAGCAGCTTCGCCGGGACAGGGGCGGAGACCCAGTACTTC. Translation: CASSFAGTGAETQYF.

This chain uses TRBV7-9 with TRBJ1-3; TRBD1 might be the D (6 bases). There are 15 residues in the CDR3. V was shortened by 0 bases and J by 8 bases, with 14 bases between the two germline ends. Germline CDR1 and CDR2: SEHNR and FQNEAQ (reference sequence). CDR3 nucleotides: TGTGCCAGCAGCTTAGCGACAGGCCCCGGGGACACCATATATTTT. It specifies CASSLATGPGDTIYF.

The chain links TRBV15 to TRBJ1-2, with 9 bases aligning to TRBD1. The CDR3 sequence is 15 residues long. V gave up 6 bases and J gave up 8 bases; unmatched junction bases: 13. Germline V lookup: CDR1 LNHNV, CDR2 YYDKDF (reference sequence). The CDR3 reads CATSSMDRGHQGYTF. DNA of the CDR3: TGTGCCACCAGTAGTATGGACAGGGGCCATCAGGGCTACACCTTC.